This passage covers 13 T cell receptor beta chains from one sample sequenced in a study of T cell repertoires in cytomegalovirus infection. TCRdb passed the reads through MiXCR, listing each CDR3 protein once. The sample lists 300,000 to 450,000 distinct CDR3 sequences; around 18% were seen once. The sequenced sample was PBMCs. Receptors originate from a human donor in good health (CMV status not recorded). Some clones in this sample may be carry-over from other donors' samples.

The rearrangement links TRBV7-9 to TRBJ2-7, with D unresolved. The CDR3 totals 11 residues. With 4 bases removed from V and 9 bases from J, the gap between germline ends came to 10 bases. Germline V gene sequence: CDR1 SEHNR, CDR2 FQNEAQ (reference sequence). The DNA of the CDR3 is TGTGCCAGCAGCTCGCATAGTACGCAGTACTTC. This sequence encodes CASSSHSTQYF.

This clonotype was seen ten or more times. The chain couples TRBV5-4 to TRBJ1-6, with D possibly being TRBD1 (6 bases). The CDR3 length is 16 residues. V was pared by 3 bases and J by 7 bases, with 17 bases between. Germline lookup yields CDR1 SGHNT and CDR2 YYREEE (reference sequence). The CDR3 loop is CASSSRKRGGNSPLHF. DNA for the CDR3: TGTGCCAGCAGCTCCCGAAAGAGGGGGGGAAATTCACCCCTCCACTTT.

The chain is built from TRBV19 and TRBJ1-1, with D unclear. V lost 7 bases to trimming and J lost 6 bases, with 9 bases between them. The CDR3 runs 11 residues. The germline V gene encodes CDR1 LNHDA and CDR2 SQIVND (reference sequence). CDR3 protein: CASTGYAEAFF. The CDR3 coding sequence is TGTGCCAGTACAGGTTACGCTGAAGCTTTCTTT.

In its sample, this clonotype was seen many times. The chain employs TRBV6-1 and TRBJ1-6; D gene unclear. The CDR3 consists of 16 residues. Trimming cost V 4 bases and J 0 bases, with 10 bases left between them. In germline, CDR1 is MNHNS, CDR2 SASEGT. The CDR3 sequence: CASSVNSRSYNSPLHF. CDR3 DNA: TGTGCCAGCAGTGTAAACTCCCGCTCCTATAATTCACCCCTCCACTTT.

This clonotype was detected ten times or more. The chain links TRBV20-1 to TRBJ1-1, with TRBD1 matching over 8 bases. Per the germline V gene, CDR1 is DFQATT and CDR2 is SNEGSKA (reference sequence). This CDR3 spans 13 amino acids. The V and J ends lost 5 bases and 2 bases, in that order; junction bases with no gene match: 4. CDR3 in amino acids: CSAPGTGNTEAFF. The CDR3 nucleotides read TGCAGTGCTCCCGGGACAGGCAACACTGAAGCTTTCTTT.

The CDR3 coding sequence is TGTGCCAGCAGCCAAGATAGGGTCGCGGTTCGGGATACGCAGTATTTT. Translation gives CASSQDRVAVRDTQYF. V usage is TRBV4-2 and J usage is TRBJ2-3, with D uncertain. The CDR3 has 16 residues. The V gene lost 0 bases and the J gene lost 6 bases, with 16 bases spanning the gap. Germline-derived CDR1 and CDR2 are LGHNA and YNFKEQ.

This clonotype has ten or more counts. The rearrangement links TRBV7-2 to TRBJ1-5, with D uncertain. The germline V gene encodes CDR1 SGHTA and CDR2 FQGNSA. This CDR3 spans 13 amino acids. Trimming cost V 5 bases and J 7 bases, with 12 bases left between them. This CDR3 reads CASSQDTIQPQHF. CDR3 nucleotides: TGTGCCAGCAGCCAAGACACAATCCAGCCCCAGCATTTT.

This clonotype has a count of ten or more. This rearrangement joins TRBV7-9 to TRBJ1-2; D uncertain. CDR3 length equals 16 residues. V lost 0 bases and J lost 4, with 15 bases in between. Per germline, CDR1 SEHNR and CDR2 FQNEAQ (reference sequence). The CDR3 reads CASSLAQVEGTYGYTF. DNA for the CDR3: TGTGCCAGCAGCTTAGCGCAGGTTGAGGGAACCTATGGCTACACCTTC.

This clonotype has only a few counts. The chain links TRBV10-3 to TRBJ2-5; D is undetermined. CDR1 ENHRY and CDR2 SYGVKD come from the germline V gene. Trimming left V 11 bases short and J 0 bases short, with 13 bases between. The CDR3 is made up of 13 amino acids. CDR3 sequence reads: CASSGRYQETQYF. As DNA, the CDR3 is TGTGCCTCCTCCGGGCGGTACCAAGAGACCCAGTACTTC.

A note on this clonotype: Possible read error: a much larger clone is one base away. V gene TRBV24-1 combines with J gene TRBJ2-3, with TRBD1 as a possible D gene (5 bases). From germline, CDR1 is KGHDR and CDR2 SFDVKD. V lost 4 bases and J lost 2, with 15 bases in between. The CDR3 runs 16 residues. CDR3 sequence (DNA): TGTGCCACCAGTGACGAAAAGGACATAAACACAGATACGCAGTATTTT. It codes for CATSDEKDINTDTQYF.

The chain employs TRBV27 and TRBJ2-1; no firm D call. Trimming stripped 2 bases from V and 7 bases from J, with 9 bases between. The length of the CDR3 is 13 residues. From germline, CDR1 is MNHEY and CDR2 SMNVEV (reference sequence). CDR3 amino acids: CASSLTGWNEQFF. CDR3 bases: TGTGCCAGCAGTTTAACCGGTTGGAATGAGCAGTTCTTC.

This clonotype has a handful of counts. The gene calls are TRBV5-1 and TRBJ2-5, with D perhaps TRBD1 or TRBD2 (5 bases each). The CDR3 has 15 residues. Between the trimmed V and J ends, which lost 5 bases and 5 bases, there was a span of 19 bases. Per germline, CDR1 SGHRS and CDR2 YFSETQ. The CDR3: CASSSPSGTGETQYF. CDR3 DNA sequence: TGCGCCAGCAGTTCTCCCTCGGGGACCGGGGAGACCCAGTACTTC.

This clonotype appeared a few times. The rearrangement joins TRBV10-2 to TRBJ2-7; 9 nucleotides agree with TRBD1. The CDR3 contains 15 residues. Trimming took 5 bases from V and 5 from J; bases not matched to a gene: 10. Germline V CDR1 and CDR2: WSHSY, SAAADI. CDR3 nucleotides: TGCGCCAGCAGTAAACCGGGACAGGGAACACACGAGCAGTACTTC. Residues: CASSKPGQGTHEQYF.